This T cell receptor beta chain was observed in a study of T cells in Graves' hyperthyroidism and ophthalmopathy. This clonotype was detected ten times or more. Researchers amplified the TCR beta CDR3 regions from RNA transcripts. TCR CDR3 regions were first amplified by RT-PCR with HTBI primers. TCRdb re-called the multiplex PCR reads with MiXCR, one entry per CDR3 protein. The data show hundreds of thousands of distinct CDR3 sequences, roughly 15% seen once. This CDR3 has 13 residues. Trimming at V came to 6 bases and at J to 3 bases, leaving 3 bases not matched to a gene. CDR1 LNHDA and CDR2 SQIVND come from the germline V gene (reference sequence). With duration under 3 months, ophthalmopathy was active: Clinical Activity Score at least 3, NOSPECS at least 4.

V usage is TRBV19 and J usage is TRBJ1-2; 8 bases map to TRBD1. This receptor was taken from a middle-aged woman with Graves' ophthalmopathy. Sequenced: blood. The CDR3 sequence: CASRKTGDYGYTF. The CDR3, as DNA: TGTGCCAGTAGGAAGACAGGGGACTATGGCTACACCTTC. The full variable domain, rest sourced from reference TRBV19 and TRBJ1-2, is DGGITQSPKYLFRKEGQNVTLSCEQNLNHDAMYWYRQDPGQGLRLIYYSQIVNDFQKGDIAEGYSVSREKKESFPLTVTSAQKNPTAFYLCASRKTGDYGYTFGSGTRLTVV.